This TCR beta chain was sequenced for a study of early stage breast cancer tumors. Study-level points and caveats: Unsorted bulk genomic DNA sequencing lacked pairing and functional marker data. Tumor and normal breast were distinguished via blood comparison in about 90% of the 16 patients.

Sequenced by immunoSEQ multiplex PCR; TCRdb stores in-frame clones only, minus some. Counted here are some 19,000 clones, about three quarters occurring once; the ten biggest clones make up approximately 30%. CDR1 SGHRS and CDR2 YFSETQ come from the germline V gene. V lost 4 bases, J lost 4 bases, and 6 bases lay in between. The CDR3 has 12 residues. This clone was detected once. The antigen remains unidentified. The clonotype originates from a person in their 60s with breast cancer. The chain joins TRBV5-1 to TRBJ2-1, with no clear D. Source material: blood. The CDR3 sequence: CASSQTYNEQFF. The CDR3 coding sequence is TGCGCCAGCAGCCAAACATACAATGAGCAGTTCTTC.